The 24 T cell receptor beta chains below all came from one sample that was sequenced in a study of blood T cell repertoires in COVID-19. The method was immunoSEQ multiplex PCR; TCRdb's version includes in-frame clones alone and lacks a portion of them. The sample holds approximately 84,000 clones; approximately 87% are singletons and the top ten take less than 2%. Sequenced material: peripheral blood. The receptors originated from a human donor with active COVID-19. The donor label of this sample is uncertain.

The V and J genes are TRBV7-8 and TRBJ1-2; 7 nucleotides align to TRBD1. Looked up from germline, CDR1 is SGHVS and CDR2 is FQNEAQ. Trimming removed 7 bases from V and 2 bases from J; junction bases left unmatched: 4. The CDR3 length is 13 residues. CDR3: CASTTGSNYGYTF. In nucleotides, the CDR3 is TGTGCCAGCACGACAGGGTCAAACTATGGCTACACCTTC.

The chain recombines TRBV5-5 with TRBJ1-3, with D unresolved. The CDR3 consists of 16 residues. V lost 7 bases, J lost 0 bases, and 17 bases lay in between. The germline V gene has CDR1 SGHKS and CDR2 YYEKEE (reference sequence). CDR3: CASDGPRPSSGNTIYF. DNA for the CDR3: TGTGCCAGCGATGGGCCGCGACCGTCCTCTGGAAACACCATATATTTT.

The CDR3 coding sequence is TGTGCCAGCACCCTGTTCGGGGGGAAAGGCTACACCTTC. Amino acids: CASTLFGGKGYTF. The chain employs TRBV5-4 and TRBJ1-2; perhaps TRBD1 as D (5 bases). CDR3 length: 13 residues. In germline, CDR1 is SGHNT, CDR2 YYREEE (reference sequence). Trimming shortened V by 6 bases and J by 8 bases, and 17 bases separated the two germline ends.

This sequence joins TRBV10-1 and TRBJ2-7; 9 nucleotides agree with TRBD1. CDR1 and CDR2 from the germline V gene are WNHNN and SYGVQD (reference sequence). V was pared by 3 bases and J by 3 bases, with 3 bases of the junction left unmatched. The CDR3 is 14 amino acids. CDR3 sequence reads: CASSDPGQGYEQYF. As DNA, the CDR3 is TGCGCCAGCAGTGATCCGGGACAGGGCTACGAGCAGTACTTC.

This clone was seen only once. This rearrangement joins TRBV11-2 to TRBJ2-3; TRBD2 matches 8 bases. The germline V gene has CDR1 SGHAT and CDR2 FQNNGV. The J segment lost 5 bases and the V segment lost 5 bases, leaving 6 bases of the junction unmatched. The CDR3 sequence is 14 residues long. In DNA form, the CDR3 reads TGTGCCAGCAGCCCCACCGGGGGGGGAGATACGCAGTATTTT. Amino acid sequence: CASSPTGGGDTQYF.

CDR3 protein: CSVGDRVSTEAFF. Written as DNA, the CDR3 is TGCAGCGTTGGGGACAGGGTTTCCACTGAAGCTTTCTTT. The chain recombines TRBV29-1 with TRBJ1-1; 9 bases fit TRBD1. The CDR3 is 13 amino acids. Per germline, CDR1 SQVTM and CDR2 ANQGSEA. V gave up 4 bases and J gave up 4 bases; unmatched junction bases: 4.

The genes are TRBV5-6 and TRBJ2-1; unclear D gene. This CDR3 has 13 amino acids. V lost 0 bases and J 14 bases, leaving 15 bases between the germline ends. Germline V gene sequence: CDR1 SGHDT, CDR2 YYEEEE. The CDR3 region has the DNA TGTGCCAGCAGCTTGGGTTCCGGCGGCCGCAAGTTCTTC. This gives the protein CASSLGSGGRKFF.

This chain links TRBV15 with TRBJ1-4, with TRBD1 identical over 7 bases. Trimming took 1 base from V and 5 from J; bases not matched to a gene: 4. Germline CDR1 reads LNHNV; CDR2 reads YYDKDF (reference sequence). The CDR3 extends over 15 amino acids. In nucleotides, the CDR3 is TGTGCCACCAGCAGAGGGGACAGCTTCAATGAAAAACTGTTTTTT. It codes for CATSRGDSFNEKLFF.

This sequence joins TRBV7-9 and TRBJ1-4; D is uncertain. V lost 2 bases and J lost 10, with 17 bases in between. This CDR3 has 15 amino acids. The V gene's germline CDR1 is SEHNR and CDR2 FQNEAQ (reference sequence). This CDR3 reads CASSLTHPTRRKLFF. DNA for the CDR3: TGTGCCAGCAGCTTAACCCACCCAACGCGTAGAAAACTGTTTTTT.

V usage is TRBV7-2 and J usage is TRBJ2-7, with TRBD1 matching over 7 bases. With V trimmed by 0 bases and J by 2 bases, 4 bases remained unmatched. The germline CDR1 and CDR2 sequences are SGHTA and FQGNSA. This CDR3 region has 15 residues. CDR3 loop: CASSLARQGPYEQYF. Written as DNA, the CDR3 is TGTGCCAGCAGCTTAGCAAGACAGGGACCCTACGAGCAGTACTTC.

J is TRBJ2-2 and V is TRBV6-2 or TRBV6-3; D is perhaps TRBD1 (6 bases). The CDR3 contains 15 residues. Germline V gives CDR1 MNHEY, CDR2 SVGEGT. Trimming shortened V by 6 bases and J by 1 base, and 12 bases separated the two germline ends. CDR3 bases: TGTGCCAGCAGCAGGGACAACCGGAACACCGGGGAGCTGTTTTTT. Amino acids: CASSRDNRNTGELFF.

This clone was seen a single time. V gene TRBV6-6 combines with J gene TRBJ2-1; TRBD2 matches at 7 bases. Germline V gene sequence: CDR1 MNHNY, CDR2 SVGAGI (reference sequence). V dropped 5 bases and J dropped 8; count of bases not matched to a gene: 18. This CDR3 region has 17 residues. CDR3 nucleotides: TGTGCCAGCAGTCATCCTTGGTCGGCTAGCGGTCCCGATGAGCAGTTCTTC. Residues: CASSHPWSASGPDEQFF.

The rearrangement links TRBV6-1 to TRBJ1-3, with 8 bases lining up with TRBD1. With 0 bases clipped from V and 7 bases from J, the junction kept 11 bases outside the gene matches. Germline assignment: CDR1 MNHNS and CDR2 SASEGT. CDR3 length equals 17 residues. CDR3 nucleotide sequence: TGTGCCAGCAGTGAAGCACATCGAGGACAGGGCCGGAACACCATATATTTT. This encodes CASSEAHRGQGRNTIYF.

CDR3 sequence (DNA): TGTGCCAGCAGCTTGTTAGGGGCCGGTGCAGATACGCAGTATTTT. As protein: CASSLLGAGADTQYF. The V call is TRBV5-8, the J call TRBJ2-3, with a tentative D call TRBD1 (5 bases). Between the trimmed V and J ends, which lost 1 base and 4 bases, there was a span of 13 bases. CDR3 length: 15 residues. The V gene's germline CDR1 is SGHTS and CDR2 YDEGEE.

This chain joins TRBV2 and TRBJ1-2; 9 positions agree with TRBD1. The CDR3 is 13 amino acids. Germline CDR1 is SNHLY and CDR2 is FYNNEI. V shed 4 bases, J shed 6 bases, and the junction held 3 bases outside the gene matches. CDR3 region: CASSGGTGNGYTF. DNA of the CDR3: TGTGCCAGCAGTGGCGGGACAGGGAATGGCTACACCTTC.

This sequence joins TRBV29-1 and TRBJ2-1; 10 bases line up with TRBD1. V was pared by 5 bases and J by 4 bases, with 5 bases of the junction left unmatched. Germline V lookup: CDR1 SQVTM, CDR2 ANQGSEA. The CDR3 loop spans 14 amino acids. Written as DNA, the CDR3 is TGCAGCGTTCTGGACAGGGGGGGATACAATGAGCAGTTCTTC. As protein: CSVLDRGGYNEQFF.

The chain combines TRBV5-1 with TRBJ2-5; 10 bases are shared with TRBD1. Germline loops: CDR1 SGHRS, CDR2 YFSETQ. The CDR3 consists of 17 residues. The trim removed 4 bases at V and 5 bases at J, leaving 14 bases unmatched. The CDR3 protein is CASSPSLSGQGSETQYF. In nucleotides, the CDR3 is TGCGCCAGCAGCCCTAGTCTGTCGGGACAGGGGTCTGAGACCCAGTACTTC.

The chain uses TRBV20-1 and TRBJ1-2; TRBD1 is a possible D gene (6 bases). The CDR3 is 11 amino acids. V dropped 6 bases and J dropped 3 bases, with 8 bases sitting between them. CDR1 is DFQATT, CDR2 SNEGSKA, per germline (reference sequence). The CDR3 is CSAYRDYGYTF. The CDR3 coding sequence is TGCAGTGCCTACAGGGACTATGGCTACACCTTC.

The J gene is TRBJ1-1, the V gene TRBV4-3; 9 bases are a match to TRBD1. The CDR3 consists of 14 residues. Germline assignment: CDR1 LGHNA and CDR2 YSLEER. Unmatched junction bases numbered 5, after V lost 5 bases and J lost 4 bases. The CDR3 DNA sequence: TGCGCCAGCAGCTCCCGACAGGGGGTCACTGAAGCTTTCTTT. This translates into CASSSRQGVTEAFF.

This clone was observed a handful of times. The V gene is TRBV29-1, the J gene TRBJ1-1; no reliable D call. V lost 4 bases, J lost 1 base, and 10 bases lay in between. The length of the CDR3 is 13 residues. Germline assignment: CDR1 SQVTM and CDR2 ANQGSEA. For the CDR3, the DNA is TGCAGCGTTGGAGTTAGGAGGAACACTGAAGCTTTCTTT. Translation: CSVGVRRNTEAFF.

The rearrangement links TRBV29-1 to TRBJ2-1; D is perhaps TRBD1 (6 bases). This CDR3 region has 15 residues. Germline V gene data show CDR1 as SQVTM and CDR2 as ANQGSEA. Trimming took off 1 base at V and 6 bases at J, with 16 bases between the two ends. In DNA form, the CDR3 reads TGCAGCGTTGAAGGACCCAGGGGTATAGGCAATGAGCAGTTCTTC. Its translation is CSVEGPRGIGNEQFF.

The rearrangement uses TRBV6-6 and TRBJ1-5; 7 bases are shared with TRBD1. The CDR3 has 16 amino acids. With 4 bases clipped from V and 0 bases from J, the junction kept 6 bases outside the gene matches. Looked up from germline, CDR1 is MNHNY and CDR2 is SVGAGI (reference sequence). CDR3 protein: CASSSTGVASNQPQHF. The CDR3 bases are TGTGCCAGCAGTTCCACAGGGGTTGCTAGCAATCAGCCCCAGCATTTT.

This sequence joins TRBV5-5 and TRBJ2-5; 8 nucleotides agree with TRBD1. V shed 4 bases and J 5 bases; nucleotides not matched to a gene: 4. CDR1 SGHKS and CDR2 YYEKEE come from the germline V gene (reference sequence). The CDR3 extends over 13 amino acids. The CDR3 here is CASSTDRVETQYF. In DNA form, the CDR3 reads TGTGCCAGCAGCACGGACAGGGTTGAGACCCAGTACTTC.

This chain connects TRBV18 to TRBJ1-1, with D perhaps TRBD1 (5 bases). This CDR3 has 15 residues. Germline V gene data show CDR1 as KGHSH and CDR2 as LQKENI. Trimming left V 6 bases short and J 4 bases short, with 18 bases between. The CDR3 sequence: CASSPGHTGGTEAFF. CDR3 bases: TGTGCCAGCTCCCCCGGCCACACAGGCGGCACTGAAGCTTTCTTT.